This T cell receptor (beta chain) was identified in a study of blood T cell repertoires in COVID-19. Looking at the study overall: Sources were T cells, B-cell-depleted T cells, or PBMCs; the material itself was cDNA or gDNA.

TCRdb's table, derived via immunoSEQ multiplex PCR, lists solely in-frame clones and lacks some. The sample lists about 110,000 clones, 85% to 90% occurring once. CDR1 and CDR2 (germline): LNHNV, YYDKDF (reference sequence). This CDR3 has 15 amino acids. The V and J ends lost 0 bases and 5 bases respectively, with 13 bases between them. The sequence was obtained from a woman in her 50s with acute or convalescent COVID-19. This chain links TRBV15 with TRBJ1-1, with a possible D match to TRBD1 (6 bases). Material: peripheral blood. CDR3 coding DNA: TGTGCCACCAGCAGAGATGGGGGGGCTGGGACTGAAGCTTTCTTT. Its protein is CATSRDGGAGTEAFF.